Below, one T cell receptor beta chain is given with its context. The antigen is undetermined. These data come from a study of cytomegalovirus exposure and HLA in healthy donors. Study-level information: When 398 donors were genotyped, roughly 82% of them were found to fall in the Caucasian-associated ancestry cluster.

Amplification used 60 Vbeta primers and 13 Jbeta primers. The assay was immunoSEQ multiplex PCR, and TCRdb's table has in-frame clones only and misses some. Found here are over 150,000 clones, about 77% of them singletons; the top ten hold under 5%. The CDR3 totals 18 residues. Study-wide results and limits: The authors assumed roughly uniform sequencing depth across donors for presence/absence analyses.

This clonotype was sampled from a man aged 25 to 40 in good health and CMV-seropositive. The chain couples TRBV21-1 to TRBJ1-5; TRBD1, the table's D call, was not compared with the DNA. TRBV21-1 is shown as a pseudogene. Input material: PBMCs. The CDR3: CASRRTGSVFFPNQPQHF. The CDR3 nucleotides read TGTGCCAGCAGGAGGACAGGGTCAGTCTTTTTCCCCAATCAGCCCCAGCATTTT.